This T cell receptor beta chain originates from a study of Graves' ophthalmopathy and Graves' hyperthyroidism. The CDR3 has 15 amino acids. V was pared by 8 bases and J by 14 bases, with 25 bases between. Germline CDR1 reads SNHLY; CDR2 reads FYNNEI. Amplification from RNA transcripts yielded the TCR beta CDR3 regions. In the first round, RT-PCR was carried out with HTBI primers, and a multiplex PCR formed the second round. TCRdb itself ran the multiplex PCR reads through MiXCR, one entry per CDR3 protein. The table has 600,000 to 950,000 distinct CDR3 sequences, approximately 40% seen once. The rearrangement joins TRBV2 to TRBJ1-6; perhaps TRBD1 as D (5 bases). This clonotype was sampled from an adult man with Graves' ophthalmopathy. The sample comprised peripheral blood. The CDR3 loop reads CASVRSGPLSSALHF. CDR3 bases: TGTGCCAGCGTTAGGTCGGGGCCCCTTTCTTCGGCCCTCCACTTT. The full variable domain, in which reference TRBV2 and TRBJ1-6 provide the parts outside the CDR3, is EPEVTQTPSHQVTQMGQEVILRCVPISNHLYFYWYRQILGQKVEFLVSFYNNEISEKSEIFDDQFSVERPDGSNFTLKIRSTKLEDSAMYFCASVRSGPLSSALHFGNGTRLTVT.